This T cell receptor (beta chain) appears in the sequencing data of a study of blood T cell repertoires in COVID-19. Germline V gives CDR1 MDHEN, CDR2 SYDVKM. The CDR3 spans 15 residues. The ends lost 6 bases at V and 2 bases at J; junction bases unmatched: 4. The authors' processing: Quantification of nucleated cells was approximated via reference gene primer amplification. Clones were read by immunoSEQ multiplex PCR, and TCRdb kept only the in-frame ones, dropping some. D and trimming were read from the DNA, whereas the V and J calls and clone size are those reported in that table. The sample has 30,000 to 40,000 clones, 91% seen once.

The origin of this receptor is a woman in her twenties or thirties in a cohort sampled during active COVID-19. The material sequenced was peripheral blood. This chain links TRBV28 with TRBJ1-5, with TRBD1 matching 10 bases. CDR3 amino acids: CASSRQGAGNQPQHF. As DNA, the CDR3 is TGTGCCAGCAGCCGACAGGGGGCCGGCAATCAGCCCCAGCATTTT.